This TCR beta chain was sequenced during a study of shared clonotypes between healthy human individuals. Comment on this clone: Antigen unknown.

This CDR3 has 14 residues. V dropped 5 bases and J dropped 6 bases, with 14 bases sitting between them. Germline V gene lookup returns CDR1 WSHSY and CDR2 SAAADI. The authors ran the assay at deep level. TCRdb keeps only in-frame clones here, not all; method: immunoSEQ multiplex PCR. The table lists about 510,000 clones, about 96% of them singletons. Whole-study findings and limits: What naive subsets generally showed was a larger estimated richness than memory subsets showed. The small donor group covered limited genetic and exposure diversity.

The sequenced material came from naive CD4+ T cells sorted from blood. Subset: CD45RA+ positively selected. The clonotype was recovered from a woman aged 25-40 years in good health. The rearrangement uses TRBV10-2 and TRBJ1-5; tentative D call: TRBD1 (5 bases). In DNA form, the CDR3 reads TGCGCCAGCAGTTCCGGGGCCGGGGGTCAGCCCCAGCATTTT. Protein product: CASSSGAGGQPQHF.